The 27 T cell receptor beta chains below all came from one sample that was sequenced in a study of T-cell reconstitution after alpha-beta-depleted transplantation in children. Unique molecular identifiers were built into the TCRbeta library. In TCRdb, the PCR reads were re-called with MiXCR into one record per CDR3 protein. The sample gives approximately 400,000 distinct CDR3 sequences, about 11% of which show up once; roughly 6% is in the top ten. The sequences come from PBMCs from the stem cell graft donor, collected from the stem cell graft. These receptors came from a human donor who donated a stem cell graft to a child with acute myeloid leukemia.

This clonotype came up a few times. V gene TRBV27 combines with J gene TRBJ2-1; TRBD2 matches at 10 bases. The germline gives CDR1 MNHEY, CDR2 SMNVEV (reference sequence). This CDR3 comprises 15 residues. The V segment lost 7 bases and the J segment 4 bases; nucleotides outside the gene matches: 7. The CDR3 sequence: CASNRAGGPYNEQFF. The CDR3 coding sequence is TGTGCCAGCAACCGAGCGGGAGGGCCTTACAATGAGCAGTTCTTC.

The gene calls are TRBV30 and TRBJ2-7; D gene unclear. The CDR3 is made up of 11 amino acids. CDR1 GTSNPN and CDR2 SVGIG come from the germline V gene (reference sequence). Trimming cost V 3 bases and J 11 bases, with 14 bases left between them. The DNA of the CDR3 is TGTGCCTGGAGCGCCGGCATGCGTGAGTACTTC. As protein: CAWSAGMREYF.

The rearrangement uses TRBV20-1 and TRBJ2-3; no reliable D call. Germline lookup yields CDR1 DFQATT and CDR2 SNEGSKA (reference sequence). Deletions cut 1 base from V and 0 bases from J, with 11 bases between. This CDR3 is built from 15 residues. CDR3: CSARASDLSTDTQYF. The CDR3, as DNA: TGCAGTGCTAGAGCGTCCGATCTTAGCACAGATACGCAGTATTTT.

The chain is built from TRBV10-3 and TRBJ1-1; TRBD1 matches 8 bases. Germline CDR1 is ENHRY and CDR2 is SYGVKD. The CDR3 is made up of 14 amino acids. V lost 5 bases to trimming and J lost 1 base; unmatched junction nucleotides: 3. CDR3 region: CAISKGTGNTEAFF. DNA for the CDR3: TGTGCCATCAGTAAGGGGACAGGGAACACTGAAGCTTTCTTT.

The V gene is TRBV20-1, the J gene TRBJ2-1; no definite D call. V dropped 1 base and J dropped 4 bases, with 11 bases sitting between them. The germline gives CDR1 DFQATT, CDR2 SNEGSKA (reference sequence). This CDR3 has 14 residues. The CDR3, as DNA: TGCAGTGCTAGAGCTTCTGGACCGTACAATGAGCAGTTCTTC. It is translated as CSARASGPYNEQFF.

This clonotype rates as medium-sized. This rearrangement joins TRBV7-9 to TRBJ2-1; the match to TRBD2 covers 8 bases. This CDR3 region has 14 residues. From germline, CDR1 is SEHNR and CDR2 FQNEAQ (reference sequence). The ends lost 8 bases at V and 4 bases at J; junction bases unmatched: 7. This CDR3 is CASVGTRSYNEQFF. CDR3 in DNA: TGTGCCAGCGTAGGGACTAGGAGTTACAATGAGCAGTTCTTC.

This clonotype was counted between two and nine times. This chain joins TRBV21-1 and TRBJ2-7; the table's D gene call, TRBD1, was not cross checked with the DNA. TRBV21-1 corresponds to a pseudogene. The CDR3 covers 22 residues. In nucleotides, the CDR3 is TGTGCCAGCAGCAAATCCACCCACCATCGGACCCGGACAGGGCCGACCTCCTACGAGCAGTACTTC. Translated, it gives CASSKSTHHRTRTGPTSYEQYF.

This clonotype has a handful of counts. As DNA, the CDR3 is TGTGCCAGCACGCGGTTGGGCAGGGCGCCCGAGCCCCAGCATTTT. Its translation: CASTRLGRAPEPQHF. The rearrangement joins TRBV12-3 or TRBV12-4 to TRBJ1-5; D perhaps matches TRBD1 (5 bases). V was clipped by 7 bases and J by 8 bases, with 21 bases between them. The CDR3 spans 15 residues.

The chain is built from TRBV3-1 and TRBJ2-4; D may be TRBD2 (5 bases). This CDR3 has 13 amino acids. Germline CDR1 reads LGHDT; CDR2 reads YNNKEL (reference sequence). With 11 bases removed from V and 1 base from J, the gap between germline ends came to 12 bases. The CDR3 bases are TGTGCCTGCTCCTCGGGGGCCAAAAACATTCAGTACTTC. Protein: CACSSGAKNIQYF.

V and J are TRBV20-1 and TRBJ2-1, with 11 nucleotides matching TRBD1. The CDR3 runs to 16 residues. Germline CDR1 reads DFQATT; CDR2 reads SNEGSKA (reference sequence). The V segment lost 3 bases and the J segment 8 bases; nucleotides outside the gene matches: 12. The CDR3 region has the DNA TGCAGTGCTAGTCACACCGGGACAGGGGGTTTCGATGAGCAGTTCTTC. This gives the protein CSASHTGTGGFDEQFF.

The V gene is TRBV12-5, the J gene TRBJ2-1, with 10 positions matching TRBD1. The germline gives CDR1 LGHNT, CDR2 FRNRAP. The CDR3 covers 17 residues. V lost 2 bases, J lost 3 bases, and 7 bases stayed unmatched. CDR3 sequence: CASGLNPGTGVYNEQFF. Written as DNA, the CDR3 is TGTGCTAGTGGTTTGAACCCCGGGACAGGGGTCTACAATGAGCAGTTCTTC.

This clonotype was observed at least ten times. Its ends do not fully match the called genes, so a read error is possible. The chain is built from TRBV11-2 and TRBJ2-2; D call uncertain. The CDR3 contains 14 residues. In germline, CDR1 is SGHAT, CDR2 FQNNGV. CDR3 residues: CASSLAGYTGELFF. CDR3 DNA sequence: TGCGCCAGCAGCTTGGCCGGTTACACCGGGGAGCTGTTTTTT.

The chain couples TRBV3-1 to TRBJ2-7, with TRBD1 as a possible D gene (6 bases). The CDR3 has 14 amino acids. Germline V gives CDR1 LGHDT, CDR2 YNNKEL (reference sequence). V lost 4 bases and J 2 bases, leaving 12 bases between the germline ends. The CDR3 here is CASSLTGRAYEQYF. DNA for the CDR3: TGTGCCAGCAGCCTCACAGGGCGCGCCTACGAGCAGTACTTC.

The rearrangement uses TRBV9 and TRBJ1-6; no clear D gene. Germline CDR1 and CDR2: SGDLS and YYNGEE. The CDR3 spans 12 residues. With 0 bases removed from V and 10 bases from J, the gap between germline ends came to 5 bases. Here the CDR3 DNA reads TGTGCCAGCAGCGTAGGGGTATCACCCCTCCACTTT. Translating it yields CASSVGVSPLHF.

The chain combines TRBV2 with TRBJ2-1; 7 bases agree with TRBD2. With V trimmed by 5 bases and J by 8 bases, 12 bases remained unmatched. There are 15 residues in the CDR3. Germline lookup yields CDR1 SNHLY and CDR2 FYNNEI. The CDR3 region has the DNA TGTGCCAGCAGTCCAACTAGCGCCCGCAGCCATGAGCAGTTCTTC. Translation gives CASSPTSARSHEQFF.

This rearrangement joins TRBV4-3 to TRBJ2-7; D perhaps matches TRBD2 (6 bases). The V end was cut by 1 base, the J end by 3 bases, with 10 bases between. The CDR3 contains 14 residues. Germline-derived CDR1 and CDR2 are LGHNA and YSLEER. CDR3 loop: CASSQVAGFYEQYF. The CDR3 DNA reads TGCGCCAGCAGCCAAGTTGCGGGATTCTACGAGCAGTACTTC.

This clonotype was detected many times. The V call is TRBV9, the J call TRBJ2-2, with TRBD2 matching 7 bases. Trimming at V came to 2 bases and at J to 6 bases, leaving 10 bases not matched to a gene. This CDR3 is 16 amino acids long. Germline loops: CDR1 SGDLS, CDR2 YYNGEE. This CDR3 reads CASSVAPLATSGELFF. CDR3 nucleotide sequence: TGTGCCAGCAGCGTGGCTCCACTAGCGACTTCCGGGGAGCTGTTTTTT.

This chain connects TRBV3-1 to TRBJ1-4; perhaps TRBD1 as D (6 bases). Germline CDR1 is LGHDT and CDR2 is YNNKEL (reference sequence). V was clipped by 8 bases and J by 10 bases, with 17 bases between them. The CDR3 sequence is 13 residues long. Written as DNA, the CDR3 is TGTGCCAGCGCGAAACGGGGGCCAGGAAAACTGTTTTTT. Translation: CASAKRGPGKLFF.

The chain is built from TRBV25-1 and TRBJ2-1; TRBD2 matches 7 bases. Trimming took 4 bases from V and 6 from J; bases not matched to a gene: 9. CDR1 is MGHDK, CDR2 SYGVNS, per germline. The length of the CDR3 is 15 residues. The CDR3 loop is CASSVTSPPSNEQFF. The CDR3 nucleotides read TGTGCCAGCAGTGTGACTAGCCCTCCCAGCAATGAGCAGTTCTTC.

This clonotype was seen a few times. The J gene is TRBJ1-2, the V gene TRBV6-6, with D tentatively TRBD1 (6 bases). The CDR3 length is 13 residues. The V end lost 8 bases, the J end lost 8 bases, and 18 bases lay between the germline ends. Germline V CDR1 and CDR2: MNHNY, SVGAGI (reference sequence). The CDR3 DNA sequence: TGTGCCAGCGACCCGACAGGCTTTGTCGGCTACACCTTC. Translated: CASDPTGFVGYTF.

This clonotype was counted only a few times. This chain links TRBV18 with TRBJ2-7; D gene ambiguous. From germline, CDR1 is KGHSH and CDR2 LQKENI. This CDR3 is built from 15 residues. V was trimmed by 2 bases and J by 1 base, leaving 12 bases between them. The CDR3 is CASSPRGAHSYEQYF. DNA for the CDR3: TGTGCCAGCTCACCAAGAGGTGCGCATTCCTACGAGCAGTACTTC. Complete variable domain (other parts from reference TRBV18 and TRBJ2-7): NAGVMQNPRHLVRRRGQEARLRCSPMKGHSHVYWYRQLPEEGLKFMVYLQKENIIDESGMPKERFSAEFPKEGPSILRIQQVVRGDSAAYFCASSPRGAHSYEQYFGPGTRLTVT.

This clonotype turned up a few times. V usage is TRBV15 and J usage is TRBJ2-5; tentative D call: TRBD1 (6 bases). CDR1 LNHNV and CDR2 YYDKDF come from the germline V gene (reference sequence). V was trimmed by 3 bases and J by 5 bases, leaving 13 bases between them. The CDR3 contains 14 residues. This CDR3 is CATSRETGWETQYF. CDR3 DNA sequence: TGTGCCACCAGCAGGGAAACAGGGTGGGAGACCCAGTACTTC.

V usage is TRBV7-9 and J usage is TRBJ2-6; D not resolved. The CDR3 has 15 residues. Trimming pared 10 bases from V and 2 bases from J, leaving 15 bases between. Germline loops: CDR1 SEHNR, CDR2 FQNEAQ (reference sequence). The CDR3 DNA reads TGTGCCACTACCCCGGACGCACCTGGGGCCAACGTCCTGACTTTC. It codes for CATTPDAPGANVLTF. Together with reference TRBV7-9 and TRBJ2-6, the CDR3 gives the full variable domain: DTGVSQNPRHKITKRGQNVTFRCDPISEHNRLYWYRQTLGQGPEFLTYFQNEAQLEKSRLLSDRFSAERPKGSFSTLEIQRTEQGDSAMYLCATTPDAPGANVLTFGAGSRLTVL.

Many counts were recorded for this clonotype. The chain is built from TRBV4-2 and TRBJ1-1; D unclear. V lost 1 base to trimming and J lost 1 base, with 7 bases between them. The CDR3 totals 14 residues. Germline CDR1 and CDR2: LGHNA and YNFKEQ. CDR3 sequence reads: CASSQGTANTEAFF. DNA of the CDR3: TGTGCCAGCAGCCAAGGGACGGCGAACACTGAAGCTTTCTTT.

This clonotype was observed at least ten times. The rearrangement links TRBV20-1 to TRBJ1-1; no clear D gene. The CDR3 loop spans 12 amino acids. Germline V gene lookup returns CDR1 DFQATT and CDR2 SNEGSKA (reference sequence). The V end was cut by 3 bases, the J end by 4 bases, with 9 bases between. CDR3 residues: CSASLRATEAFF. In DNA form, the CDR3 reads TGCAGTGCTAGTCTGAGAGCCACTGAAGCTTTCTTT.

The chain carries TRBV29-1 and TRBJ1-2; TRBD1 matches at 7 bases. V shed 6 bases and J 8 bases; nucleotides not matched to a gene: 6. Germline V CDR1 and CDR2: SQVTM, ANQGSEA. The CDR3 length is 11 residues. The CDR3 is CSVLRGGGYTF. The CDR3 region has the DNA TGCAGCGTGCTTCGAGGGGGCGGCTACACCTTC. The complete variable domain, with remaining parts taken from reference TRBV29-1 and TRBJ1-2, reads SAVISQKPSRDICQRGTSLTIQCQVDSQVTMMFWYRQQPGQSLTLIATANQGSEATYESGFVIDKFPISRPNLTFSTLTVSNMSPEDSSIYLCSVLRGGGYTFGSGTRLTVV.

This clonotype was found many times. The chain is built from TRBV20-1 and TRBJ1-6; D is undetermined. The germline V and J ends were trimmed by 3 bases and 6 bases, with 12 bases remaining between them. Germline values: CDR1 DFQATT, CDR2 SNEGSKA (reference sequence). The CDR3 totals 14 residues. CDR3: CSARAHYVNSPLHF. In DNA form, the CDR3 reads TGCAGTGCTAGGGCCCACTACGTTAATTCACCCCTCCACTTT.